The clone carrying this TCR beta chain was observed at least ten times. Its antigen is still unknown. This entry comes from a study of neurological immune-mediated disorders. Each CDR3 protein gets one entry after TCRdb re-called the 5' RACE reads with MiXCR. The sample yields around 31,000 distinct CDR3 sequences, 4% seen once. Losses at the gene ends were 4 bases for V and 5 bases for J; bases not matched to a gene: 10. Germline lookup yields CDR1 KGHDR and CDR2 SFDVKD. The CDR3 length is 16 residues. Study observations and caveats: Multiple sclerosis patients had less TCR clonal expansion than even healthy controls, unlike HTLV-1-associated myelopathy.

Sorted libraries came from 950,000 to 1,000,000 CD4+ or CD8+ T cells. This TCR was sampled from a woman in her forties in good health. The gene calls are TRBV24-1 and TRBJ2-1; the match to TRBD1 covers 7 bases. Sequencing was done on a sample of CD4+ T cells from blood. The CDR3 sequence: CATSDPRQGDNNEQFF. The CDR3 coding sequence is TGTGCCACCAGTGACCCCCGACAGGGTGATAACAATGAGCAGTTCTTC.